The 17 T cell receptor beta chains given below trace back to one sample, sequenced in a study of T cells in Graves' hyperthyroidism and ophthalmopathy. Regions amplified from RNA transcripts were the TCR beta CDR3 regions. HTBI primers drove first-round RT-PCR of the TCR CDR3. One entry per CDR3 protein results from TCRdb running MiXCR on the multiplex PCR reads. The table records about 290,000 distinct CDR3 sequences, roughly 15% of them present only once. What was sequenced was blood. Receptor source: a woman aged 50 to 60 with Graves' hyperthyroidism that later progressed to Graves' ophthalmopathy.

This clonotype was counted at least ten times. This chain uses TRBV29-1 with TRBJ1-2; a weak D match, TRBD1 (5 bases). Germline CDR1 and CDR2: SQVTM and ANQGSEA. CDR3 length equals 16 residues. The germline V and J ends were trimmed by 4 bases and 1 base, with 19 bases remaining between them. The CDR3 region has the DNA TGCAGCGTTGTGAAGGGGCTAGGAGGAGTTAACTATGGCTACACCTTC. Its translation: CSVVKGLGGVNYGYTF.

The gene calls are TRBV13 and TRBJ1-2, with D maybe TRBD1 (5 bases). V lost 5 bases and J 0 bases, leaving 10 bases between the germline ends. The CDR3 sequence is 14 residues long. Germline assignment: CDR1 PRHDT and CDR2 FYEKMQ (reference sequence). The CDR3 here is CASSEGRANYGYTF. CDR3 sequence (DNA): TGTGCCAGCAGCGAGGGACGAGCTAACTATGGCTACACCTTC.

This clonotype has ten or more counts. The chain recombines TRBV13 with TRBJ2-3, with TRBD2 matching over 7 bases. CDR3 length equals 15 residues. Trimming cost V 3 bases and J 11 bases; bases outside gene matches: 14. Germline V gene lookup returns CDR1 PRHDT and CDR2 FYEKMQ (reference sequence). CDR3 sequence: CASSFPREAQEGQYF. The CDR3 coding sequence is TGTGCCAGCAGCTTCCCCCGGGAGGCCCAAGAGGGGCAGTATTTT.

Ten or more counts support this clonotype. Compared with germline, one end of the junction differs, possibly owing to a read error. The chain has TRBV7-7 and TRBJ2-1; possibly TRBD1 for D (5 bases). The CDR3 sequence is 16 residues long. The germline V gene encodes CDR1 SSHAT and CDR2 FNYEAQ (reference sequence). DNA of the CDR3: TGTGCTAGCAGCTTAGGGGTCCTTCCCTCGGACAATGAGCAGTTCTTC. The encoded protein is CASSLGVLPSDNEQFF.

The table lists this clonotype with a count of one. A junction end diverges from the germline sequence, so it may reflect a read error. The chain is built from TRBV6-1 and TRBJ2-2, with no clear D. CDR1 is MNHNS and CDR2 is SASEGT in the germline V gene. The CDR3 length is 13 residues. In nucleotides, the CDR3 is TGCGCCAGCAGTGAGATAAGGGACGGGGAGCTGTTTTTT. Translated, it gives CASSEIRDGELFF.

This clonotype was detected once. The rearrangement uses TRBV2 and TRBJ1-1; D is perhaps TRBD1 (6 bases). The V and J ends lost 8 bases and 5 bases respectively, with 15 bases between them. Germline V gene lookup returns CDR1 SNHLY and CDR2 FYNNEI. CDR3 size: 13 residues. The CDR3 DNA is TGTGCCAGCGGAGGGGGGGCTGGAACTGAAGCTTTCTTT. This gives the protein CASGGGAGTEAFF.

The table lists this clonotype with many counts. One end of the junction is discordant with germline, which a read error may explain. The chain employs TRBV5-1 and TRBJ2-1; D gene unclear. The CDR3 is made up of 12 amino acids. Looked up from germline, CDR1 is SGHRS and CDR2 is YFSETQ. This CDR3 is CASSLVRHEQFF. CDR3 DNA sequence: TGTGCCAGCAGCTTAGTGAGGCATGAGCAGTTCTTC.

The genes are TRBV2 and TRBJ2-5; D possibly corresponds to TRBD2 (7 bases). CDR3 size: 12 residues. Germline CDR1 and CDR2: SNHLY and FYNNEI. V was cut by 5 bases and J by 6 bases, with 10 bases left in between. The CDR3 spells CASSRGDKTQYF. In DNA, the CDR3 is TGTGCCAGCAGTCGGGGGGACAAGACCCAGTACTTC.

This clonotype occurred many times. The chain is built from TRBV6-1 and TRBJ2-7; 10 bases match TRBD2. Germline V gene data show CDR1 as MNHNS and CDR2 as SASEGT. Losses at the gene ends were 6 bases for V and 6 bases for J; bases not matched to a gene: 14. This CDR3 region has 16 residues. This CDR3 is CASSSLLAGEAGEQYF. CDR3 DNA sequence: TGTGCCAGCAGCTCCCTCCTAGCGGGGGAGGCTGGCGAGCAGTACTTC.

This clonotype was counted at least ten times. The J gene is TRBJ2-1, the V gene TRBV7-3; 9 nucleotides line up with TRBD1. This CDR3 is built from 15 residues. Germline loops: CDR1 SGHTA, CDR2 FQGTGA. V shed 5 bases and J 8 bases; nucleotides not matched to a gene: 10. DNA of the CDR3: TGTGCCAGCAGCCCCCCGGGACAGGGAAGATATGAGCAGTTCTTC. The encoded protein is CASSPPGQGRYEQFF. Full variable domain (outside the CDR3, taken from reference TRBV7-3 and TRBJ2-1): GAGVSQTPSNKVTEKGKYVELRCDPISGHTALYWYRQSLGQGPEFLIYFQGTGAADDSGLPNDRFFAVRPEGSVSTLKIQRTERGDSAVYLCASSPPGQGRYEQFFGPGTRLTVL.

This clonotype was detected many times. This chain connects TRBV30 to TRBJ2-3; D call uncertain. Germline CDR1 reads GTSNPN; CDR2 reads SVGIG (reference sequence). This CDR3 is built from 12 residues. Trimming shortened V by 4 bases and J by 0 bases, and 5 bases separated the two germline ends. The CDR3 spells CAWTQSTDTQYF. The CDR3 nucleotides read TGTGCCTGGACGCAGAGCACAGATACGCAGTATTTT.

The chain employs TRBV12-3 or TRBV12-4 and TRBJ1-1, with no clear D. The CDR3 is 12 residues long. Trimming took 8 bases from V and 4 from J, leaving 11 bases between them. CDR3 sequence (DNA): TGTGCCAGCGGTAAGGGAGGCACTGAAGCTTTCTTT. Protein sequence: CASGKGGTEAFF.

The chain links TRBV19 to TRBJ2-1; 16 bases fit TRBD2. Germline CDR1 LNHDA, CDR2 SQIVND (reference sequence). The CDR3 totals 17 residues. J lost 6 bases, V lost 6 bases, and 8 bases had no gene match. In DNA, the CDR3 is TGTGCCAGTAGCTTAGGGACTAGCGGGAGGGCCAGCAATGAGCAGTTCTTC. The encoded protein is CASSLGTSGRASNEQFF.

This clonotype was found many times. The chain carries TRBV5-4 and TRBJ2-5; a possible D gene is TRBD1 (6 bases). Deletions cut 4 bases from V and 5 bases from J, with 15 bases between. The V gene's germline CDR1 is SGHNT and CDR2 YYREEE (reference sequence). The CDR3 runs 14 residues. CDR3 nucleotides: TGTGCCAGCAGCGCGAAACAGGGTACCGAGACCCAGTACTTC. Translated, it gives CASSAKQGTETQYF. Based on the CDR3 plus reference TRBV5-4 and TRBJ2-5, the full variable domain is ETGVTQSPTHLIKTRGQQVTLRCSSQSGHNTVSWYQQALGQGPQFIFQYYREEENGRGNFPPRFSGLQFPNYSSELNVNALELDDSALYLCASSAKQGTETQYFGPGTRLLVL.

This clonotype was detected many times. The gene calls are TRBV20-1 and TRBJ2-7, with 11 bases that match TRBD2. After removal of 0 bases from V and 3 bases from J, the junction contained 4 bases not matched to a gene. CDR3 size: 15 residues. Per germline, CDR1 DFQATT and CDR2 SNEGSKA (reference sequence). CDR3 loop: CSARDPGTSGYEQYF. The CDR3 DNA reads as TGCAGTGCTAGAGACCCCGGGACTAGCGGCTACGAGCAGTACTTC.

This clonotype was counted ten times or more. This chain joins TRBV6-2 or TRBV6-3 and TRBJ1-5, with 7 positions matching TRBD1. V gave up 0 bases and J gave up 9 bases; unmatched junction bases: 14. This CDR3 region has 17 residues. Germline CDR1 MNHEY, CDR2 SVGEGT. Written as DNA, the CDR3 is TGTGCCAGCAGTTACTCGGCCGGACAGGACCCCAAGGGGCCCCAGCATTTT. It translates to CASSYSAGQDPKGPQHF.

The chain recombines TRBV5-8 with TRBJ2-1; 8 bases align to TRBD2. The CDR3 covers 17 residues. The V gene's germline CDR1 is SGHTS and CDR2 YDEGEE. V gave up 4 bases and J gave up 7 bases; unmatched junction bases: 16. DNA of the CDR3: TGTGCCAGCAGCCCTGGCCGTAGCGGGATAGAGCCTAATGAGCAGTTCTTC. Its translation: CASSPGRSGIEPNEQFF. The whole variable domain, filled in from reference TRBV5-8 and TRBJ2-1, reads EAGVTQSPTHLIKTRGQQATLRCSPISGHTSVYWYQQALGLGLQFLLWYDEGEERNRGNFPPRFSGRQFPNYSSELNVNALELEDSALYLCASSPGRSGIEPNEQFFGPGTRLTVL.